Listed here are 23 T cell receptor beta chains from one sample, sequenced in a study of beta chain features in type 1 diabetes. Their antigen targets remain unknown. General study points: The study found moderately but significantly shorter TCRB CDR3s in all four CD4+ subsets of Type 1 diabetes patients.

The isolated RNA, all of it, was reverse transcribed, so expressed TCRB transcripts were what got sequenced. Using immunoSEQ multiplex PCR, the repertoire was profiled, and TCRdb retains in-frame clones only, with some absent. The table shows 100,000 to 150,000 clones, with 9% occurring only once. The sequencing input was central memory CD4+ T cells from blood. Receptor source: a man aged 25-45 years with type 1 diabetes.

CDR3 coding DNA: TGTGCCAGCAGGGCCGGGACTAGCGGGGGGCCAGATACGCAGTATTTT. Protein sequence: CASRAGTSGGPDTQYF. The gene calls are TRBV2 and TRBJ2-3, with TRBD2 identical over 15 bases. Unmatched junction bases numbered 5, after V lost 6 bases and J lost 4 bases. CDR1 SNHLY and CDR2 FYNNEI come from the germline V gene. This CDR3 has 16 residues.

The V call is TRBV11-2, the J call TRBJ2-7; perhaps TRBD1 as D (5 bases). V lost 5 bases and J lost 5, with 10 bases in between. The CDR3 contains 12 residues. The germline V gene has CDR1 SGHAT and CDR2 FQNNGV. The chain's CDR3 is CASSRGVHEQYF. CDR3 nucleotide sequence: TGTGCCAGCAGCAGGGGCGTACACGAGCAGTACTTC.

This clone came up a few times. Here the CDR3 reads CASSSPASGTDNQPQHF. The CDR3 nucleotides are TGTGCCAGCAGCTCCCCTGCCTCCGGGACAGACAATCAGCCCCAGCATTTT. The V and J genes are TRBV6-9 and TRBJ1-5; the match to TRBD1 covers 7 bases. The germline V gene has CDR1 MNHGY and CDR2 SVAAGI. The CDR3 has 17 residues. V lost 6 bases and J lost 3; bases outside the gene matches: 14.

The chain combines TRBV5-4 with TRBJ2-3; 13 bases are shared with TRBD2. Unmatched junction bases numbered 2, after V lost 2 bases and J lost 2 bases. The CDR3 has 16 amino acids. CDR1 is SGHNT and CDR2 is YYREEE in the germline V gene (reference sequence). The CDR3 DNA reads TGTGCCAGCAGCTTCGGACTAGCGGGGGACACAGATACGCAGTATTTT. Translated, it gives CASSFGLAGDTDTQYF. Complete variable domain (other parts from reference TRBV5-4 and TRBJ2-3): ETGVTQSPTHLIKTRGQQVTLRCSSQSGHNTVSWYQQALGQGPQFIFQYYREEENGRGNFPPRFSGLQFPNYSSELNVNALELDDSALYLCASSFGLAGDTDTQYFGPGTRLTVL.

The genes are TRBV18 and TRBJ1-1; no definite D call. The length of the CDR3 is 14 residues. Germline CDR1 is KGHSH and CDR2 is LQKENI. V was clipped by 1 base and J by 4 bases, with 10 bases between them. CDR3 amino acids: CASSPRYSGTEAFF. CDR3 nucleotide sequence: TGTGCCAGCTCACCACGTTACTCGGGCACTGAAGCTTTCTTT.

This clone was observed a few times. J is TRBJ2-3 and V is TRBV7-2, with 9 bases matching TRBD1. This CDR3 has 14 residues. The V segment lost 5 bases and the J segment 5 bases; nucleotides outside the gene matches: 5. Germline V lookup: CDR1 SGHTA, CDR2 FQGNSA. The CDR3, as DNA: TGTGCCAGCAGCCTACAGGGGGCTGAAGATACGCAGTATTTT. This encodes CASSLQGAEDTQYF.

The chain is built from TRBV7-9 and TRBJ2-2, with D perhaps TRBD2 (8 bases). V lost 9 bases and J lost 0, with 17 bases in between. The CDR3 runs to 16 residues. Per the germline V gene, CDR1 is SEHNR and CDR2 is FQNEAQ (reference sequence). DNA for the CDR3: TGTGCCAGTCCCCGGGAGGGGGCAACGAACACCGGGGAGCTGTTTTTT. Its translation is CASPREGATNTGELFF.

This clone has just a few counts. The J gene is TRBJ1-6, the V gene TRBV2; D gene uncertain. V was clipped by 5 bases and J by 7 bases, with 12 bases between them. The CDR3 has 14 residues. Germline V gene data show CDR1 as SNHLY and CDR2 as FYNNEI. CDR3: CASSLQQLNSPLHF. The CDR3 coding sequence is TGTGCCAGCAGTCTACAACAGCTAAATTCACCCCTCCACTTT.

The V and J genes are TRBV5-1 and TRBJ2-3, with TRBD2 matching over 11 bases. There are 15 residues in the CDR3. The J segment lost 5 bases and the V segment lost 1 base, leaving 3 bases of the junction unmatched. CDR1 and CDR2 (germline): SGHRS, YFSETQ. The CDR3 region is CASSLYLAGGDTQYF. In DNA form, the CDR3 reads TGCGCCAGCAGCTTGTACCTAGCGGGGGGAGATACGCAGTATTTT.

This clone has only a few counts. The rearrangement joins TRBV30 to TRBJ2-3; unclear D gene. The CDR3 spans 14 residues. Looked up from germline, CDR1 is GTSNPN and CDR2 is SVGIG (reference sequence). V dropped 0 bases and J dropped 2 bases, with 9 bases sitting between them. The CDR3 is CAWSVQPVTDTQYF. CDR3 coding DNA: TGTGCCTGGAGTGTACAGCCGGTCACAGATACGCAGTATTTT.

The chain links TRBV5-6 to TRBJ2-3; 7 bases are a match to TRBD1. This CDR3 spans 15 amino acids. Germline values: CDR1 SGHDT, CDR2 YYEEEE. Trimming cost V 0 bases and J 6 bases; bases outside gene matches: 7. The CDR3 here is CASSLDEGARDTQYF. CDR3 sequence (DNA): TGTGCCAGCAGCTTGGATGAGGGGGCGAGGGATACGCAGTATTTT. The complete variable domain, with remaining parts taken from reference TRBV5-6 and TRBJ2-3, reads DAGVTQSPTHLIKTRGQQVTLRCSPKSGHDTVSWYQQALGQGPQFIFQYYEEEERQRGNFPDRFSGHQFPNYSSELNVNALLLGDSALYLCASSLDEGARDTQYFGPGTRLTVL.

This clone was seen at least ten times. V gene TRBV11-2 combines with J gene TRBJ1-6; D remains unclear. CDR3 length: 15 amino acids. With 5 bases removed from V and 6 bases from J, the gap between germline ends came to 14 bases. Germline assignment: CDR1 SGHAT and CDR2 FQNNGV. The CDR3 loop reads CASSLLGLVNSPLHF. DNA of the CDR3: TGTGCCAGCAGCCTCCTGGGTCTAGTTAATTCACCCCTCCACTTT. Variable domain in full (rest from reference TRBV11-2 and TRBJ1-6): EAGVAQSPRYKIIEKRQSVAFWCNPISGHATLYWYQQILGQGPKLLIQFQNNGVVDDSQLPKDRFSAERLKGVDSTLKIQPAKLEDSAVYLCASSLLGLVNSPLHFGNGTRLTVT.

The gene calls are TRBV10-3 and TRBJ1-1; TRBD1 matches at 9 bases. V gave up 6 bases and J gave up 4 bases; unmatched junction bases: 3. Germline CDR1 and CDR2: ENHRY and SYGVKD. The CDR3 contains 13 residues. In DNA form, the CDR3 reads TGTGCCATCAGGGGGACAGGGCCCACTGAAGCTTTCTTT. Its translation: CAIRGTGPTEAFF.

In this sample, this clone turned up a few times. The chain links TRBV5-1 to TRBJ1-4, with 8 positions matching TRBD1. The V and J ends lost 4 bases and 8 bases, in that order; junction bases with no gene match: 10. This CDR3 is 15 amino acids long. Germline values: CDR1 SGHRS, CDR2 YFSETQ. The CDR3 sequence is CASSAIQGDKEKLFF. DNA for the CDR3: TGCGCCAGCAGCGCAATACAGGGGGATAAGGAAAAACTGTTTTTT.

This chain joins TRBV6-5 and TRBJ1-5, with D perhaps matching TRBD1 (6 bases). The CDR3 has 15 amino acids. Germline V gene data show CDR1 as MNHEY and CDR2 as SVGAGI. The V end lost 4 bases, the J end lost 3 bases, and 13 bases lay between the germline ends. The CDR3: CASSFPAGDNQPQHF. The DNA for the CDR3 is TGTGCCAGCAGTTTCCCCGCAGGGGACAATCAGCCCCAGCATTTT.

This clone was recorded a few times. The chain is built from TRBV4-3 and TRBJ1-6, with 7 bases that match TRBD1. The CDR3 is made up of 14 amino acids. CDR1 and CDR2 from the germline V gene are LGHNA and YSLEER. Trimming cost V 4 bases and J 6 bases; bases outside gene matches: 3. Here the CDR3 reads CASSLTGSNSPLHF. CDR3 DNA sequence: TGCGCCAGCAGCCTGACAGGGAGTAATTCACCCCTCCACTTT.

The genes are TRBV7-9 and TRBJ2-5; TRBD2 matches at 12 bases. The J segment lost 5 bases and the V segment lost 3 bases, leaving 7 bases of the junction unmatched. The CDR3 is made up of 16 amino acids. The germline V gene encodes CDR1 SEHNR and CDR2 FQNEAQ (reference sequence). The CDR3 DNA follows: TGTGCCAGCAGCTTTGGGCTAGCGGGGGGGCCGGAGACCCAGTACTTC. Translating it yields CASSFGLAGGPETQYF. Full variable domain (outside the CDR3, taken from reference TRBV7-9 and TRBJ2-5): DTGVSQNPRHKITKRGQNVTFRCDPISEHNRLYWYRQTLGQGPEFLTYFQNEAQLEKSRLLSDRFSAERPKGSFSTLEIQRTEQGDSAMYLCASSFGLAGGPETQYFGPGTRLLVL.

The chain employs TRBV30 and TRBJ1-3; unclear D gene. CDR1 and CDR2 (germline): GTSNPN, SVGIG (reference sequence). With 4 bases removed from V and 4 bases from J, the gap between germline ends came to 14 bases. This CDR3 spans 14 amino acids. CDR3 loop: CAWISKASGNTIYF. The CDR3 bases are TGTGCCTGGATTAGCAAAGCTTCGGGAAACACCATATATTTT.

There are a few counts of this clone. This chain uses TRBV2 with TRBJ2-7; a weak D match, TRBD2 (5 bases). This CDR3 region has 13 residues. V lost 6 bases to trimming and J lost 7 bases, with 16 bases between them. Germline CDR1 SNHLY, CDR2 FYNNEI. The chain's CDR3 is CASSWIGRGEQYF. The CDR3 coding sequence is TGTGCCAGCAGCTGGATCGGCAGAGGGGAGCAGTACTTC.

This chain uses TRBV28 with TRBJ2-1, with TRBD2 as a possible D gene (6 bases). Germline values: CDR1 MDHEN, CDR2 SYDVKM. The CDR3 spans 16 residues. V lost 5 bases to trimming and J lost 3 bases, with 17 bases between them. CDR3 in amino acids: CASSPPGARDYNEQFF. The CDR3 region has the DNA TGTGCCAGCAGTCCCCCGGGAGCCCGGGACTACAATGAGCAGTTCTTC.

This clone was detected many times. This rearrangement joins TRBV4-1 to TRBJ2-7; TRBD1 is a possible D gene (7 bases). Trimming removed 4 bases from V and 3 bases from J, with 10 bases in between. This CDR3 has 13 amino acids. Germline V gene data show CDR1 as MGHRA and CDR2 as YSYEKL. CDR3 nucleotide sequence: TGCGCCAGCAGCCCCCAGGGGGGCTACGAGCAGTACTTC. Amino acid sequence: CASSPQGGYEQYF.

This clone has a handful of counts. CDR3 amino acids: CASSLELAGAQGEQYF. CDR3 nucleotide sequence: TGTGCCAGCAGCTTGGAGTTAGCGGGGGCCCAGGGGGAGCAGTACTTC. The chain links TRBV5-4 to TRBJ2-7, with 9 bases fitting TRBD2. The CDR3 sequence is 16 residues long. J was trimmed by 7 bases and V by 0 bases; bases with no gene match: 11. CDR1 SGHNT and CDR2 YYREEE come from the germline V gene (reference sequence).

In this sample, this clone turned up a few times. J is TRBJ2-2 and V is TRBV14; TRBD1 matches 9 bases. Germline loops: CDR1 SGHDN, CDR2 FVKESK. With 1 base clipped from V and 6 bases from J, the junction kept 3 bases outside the gene matches. The CDR3 runs to 15 residues. CDR3 loop: CASSQVTGGPGELFF. In nucleotides, the CDR3 is TGTGCCAGCAGCCAAGTCACAGGGGGCCCCGGGGAGCTGTTTTTT.